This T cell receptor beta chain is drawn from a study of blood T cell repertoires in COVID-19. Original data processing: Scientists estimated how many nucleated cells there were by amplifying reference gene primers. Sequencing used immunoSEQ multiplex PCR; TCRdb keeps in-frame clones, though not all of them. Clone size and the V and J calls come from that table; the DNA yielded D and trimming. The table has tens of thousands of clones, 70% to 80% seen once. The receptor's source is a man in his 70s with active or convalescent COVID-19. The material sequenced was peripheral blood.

CDR3: CASSDGGAYNSPLHF. The CDR3 DNA sequence: TGTGCCAGCAGTGACGGGGGGGCCTATAATTCACCCCTCCACTTT. V is TRBV2 and J is TRBJ1-6; D might be TRBD1 (5 bases). The CDR3 loop spans 15 amino acids. Germline CDR1 SNHLY, CDR2 FYNNEI. Trimming pared 3 bases from V and 2 bases from J, leaving 8 bases between. Full variable domain (remainder filled in from reference TRBV2 and TRBJ1-6): EPEVTQTPSHQVTQMGQEVILRCVPISNHLYFYWYRQILGQKVEFLVSFYNNEISEKSEIFDDQFSVERPDGSNFTLKIRSTKLEDSAMYFCASSDGGAYNSPLHFGNGTRLTVT.